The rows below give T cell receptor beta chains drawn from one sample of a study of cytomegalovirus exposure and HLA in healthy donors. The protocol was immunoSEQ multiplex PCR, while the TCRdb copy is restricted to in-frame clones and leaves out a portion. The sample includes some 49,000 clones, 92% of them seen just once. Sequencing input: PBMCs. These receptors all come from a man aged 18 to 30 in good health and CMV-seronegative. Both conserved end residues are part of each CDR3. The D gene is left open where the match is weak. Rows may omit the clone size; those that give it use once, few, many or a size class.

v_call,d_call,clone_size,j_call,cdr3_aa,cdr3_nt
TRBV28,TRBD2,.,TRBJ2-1,CASSPVTSSHNEQFF,TGTGCCAGCAGTCCCGTGACTAGCAGCCACAATGAGCAGTTCTTC
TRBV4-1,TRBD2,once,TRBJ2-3,CASSPRTSGSDTQYF,TGCGCCAGCAGCCCCAGGACTAGCGGGTCTGATACGCAGTATTTT
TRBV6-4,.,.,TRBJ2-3,CASSDSGAEADTQYF,TGTGCCAGCAGTGACTCGGGAGCCGAGGCAGATACGCAGTATTTT
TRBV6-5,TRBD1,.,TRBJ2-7,CASTLPDRARQQYF,TGTGCCAGCACCCTCCCCGACAGGGCCAGACAGCAGTACTTC
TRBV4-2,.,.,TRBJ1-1,CASSQPRTTGTEAFF,TGTGCCAGCAGCCAACCGAGGACTACGGGCACTGAAGCTTTCTTT
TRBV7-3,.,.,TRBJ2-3,CASSLVAEDTDTQYF,TGTGCCAGCAGCTTGGTAGCGGAGGATACAGATACGCAGTATTTT
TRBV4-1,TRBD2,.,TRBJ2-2,CASSQQLAGRTGELFF,TGCGCCAGCAGCCAACAACTAGCGGGAAGGACCGGGGAGCTGTTTTTT
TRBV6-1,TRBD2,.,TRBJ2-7,CASSGWTSGGGEQYF,TGTGCCAGCAGTGGGTGGACTAGCGGGGGAGGAGAGCAGTACTTC
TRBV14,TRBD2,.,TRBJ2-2,CASSQSVAGVHTGELFF,TGTGCCAGCAGCCAAAGTGTAGCGGGAGTCCACACCGGGGAGCTGTTTTTT
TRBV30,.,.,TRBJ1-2,CAWRPDNNYGYTF,TGTGCCTGGAGGCCGGACAACAACTATGGCTACACCTTC
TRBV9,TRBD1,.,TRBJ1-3,CASSGLGQGAGNTIYF,TGTGCCAGCAGCGGACTGGGACAGGGGGCTGGAAACACCATATATTTT
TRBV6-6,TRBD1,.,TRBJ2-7,CASSQGQGAYEQYF,TGTGCCAGCAGCCAGGGACAGGGGGCCTACGAGCAGTACTTC
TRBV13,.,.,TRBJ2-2,CASSLIQAGELFF,TGTGCCAGCAGCTTAATACAAGCCGGGGAGCTGTTTTTT
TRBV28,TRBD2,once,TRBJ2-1,CASSSYALAGSYNEQFF,TGTGCCAGCAGTTCTTATGCGCTAGCGGGCTCCTACAATGAGCAGTTCTTC
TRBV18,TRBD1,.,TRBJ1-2,CASSPRTGESVGGYTF,TGTGCCAGCTCACCACGGACAGGGGAGTCGGTTGGTGGCTACACCTTC
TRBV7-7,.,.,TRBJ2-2,CASSLPGVNTGELFF,TGTGCTAGCAGCTTACCCGGGGTCAACACCGGGGAGCTGTTTTTT
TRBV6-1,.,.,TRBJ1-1,CASSDSAIPAEAFF,TGTGCCAGCAGTGATTCTGCAATTCCAGCTGAAGCTTTCTTT
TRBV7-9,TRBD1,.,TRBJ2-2,CASSLVSRTGDTGELFF,TGTGCCAGCAGCTTAGTTTCTAGGACAGGGGATACCGGGGAGCTGTTTTTT
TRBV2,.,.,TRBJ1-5,CASSGGDQPQHF,TGTGCCAGCAGTGGGGGGGATCAGCCCCAGCATTTT
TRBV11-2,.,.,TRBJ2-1,CASSLHYRLDSYNEQFF,TGTGCCAGCAGCTTACATTACAGGCTCGACTCCTACAATGAGCAGTTCTTC
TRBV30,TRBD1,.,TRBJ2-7,CAWSKGAEQYF,TGTGCCTGGAGTAAGGGGGCCGAGCAGTACTTC
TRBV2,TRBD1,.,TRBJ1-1,CASTRDRGDTEAFF,TGTGCCAGCACCCGGGACAGGGGCGACACTGAAGCTTTCTTT
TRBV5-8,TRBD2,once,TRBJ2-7,CASSFSGKVPSYEQYF,TGTGCCAGCAGCTTTAGCGGGAAAGTCCCCTCCTACGAGCAGTACTTC
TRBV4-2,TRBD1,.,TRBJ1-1,CASSLRTGNTEAFF,TGTGCCAGCAGCCTCCGGACAGGGAACACTGAAGCTTTCTTT